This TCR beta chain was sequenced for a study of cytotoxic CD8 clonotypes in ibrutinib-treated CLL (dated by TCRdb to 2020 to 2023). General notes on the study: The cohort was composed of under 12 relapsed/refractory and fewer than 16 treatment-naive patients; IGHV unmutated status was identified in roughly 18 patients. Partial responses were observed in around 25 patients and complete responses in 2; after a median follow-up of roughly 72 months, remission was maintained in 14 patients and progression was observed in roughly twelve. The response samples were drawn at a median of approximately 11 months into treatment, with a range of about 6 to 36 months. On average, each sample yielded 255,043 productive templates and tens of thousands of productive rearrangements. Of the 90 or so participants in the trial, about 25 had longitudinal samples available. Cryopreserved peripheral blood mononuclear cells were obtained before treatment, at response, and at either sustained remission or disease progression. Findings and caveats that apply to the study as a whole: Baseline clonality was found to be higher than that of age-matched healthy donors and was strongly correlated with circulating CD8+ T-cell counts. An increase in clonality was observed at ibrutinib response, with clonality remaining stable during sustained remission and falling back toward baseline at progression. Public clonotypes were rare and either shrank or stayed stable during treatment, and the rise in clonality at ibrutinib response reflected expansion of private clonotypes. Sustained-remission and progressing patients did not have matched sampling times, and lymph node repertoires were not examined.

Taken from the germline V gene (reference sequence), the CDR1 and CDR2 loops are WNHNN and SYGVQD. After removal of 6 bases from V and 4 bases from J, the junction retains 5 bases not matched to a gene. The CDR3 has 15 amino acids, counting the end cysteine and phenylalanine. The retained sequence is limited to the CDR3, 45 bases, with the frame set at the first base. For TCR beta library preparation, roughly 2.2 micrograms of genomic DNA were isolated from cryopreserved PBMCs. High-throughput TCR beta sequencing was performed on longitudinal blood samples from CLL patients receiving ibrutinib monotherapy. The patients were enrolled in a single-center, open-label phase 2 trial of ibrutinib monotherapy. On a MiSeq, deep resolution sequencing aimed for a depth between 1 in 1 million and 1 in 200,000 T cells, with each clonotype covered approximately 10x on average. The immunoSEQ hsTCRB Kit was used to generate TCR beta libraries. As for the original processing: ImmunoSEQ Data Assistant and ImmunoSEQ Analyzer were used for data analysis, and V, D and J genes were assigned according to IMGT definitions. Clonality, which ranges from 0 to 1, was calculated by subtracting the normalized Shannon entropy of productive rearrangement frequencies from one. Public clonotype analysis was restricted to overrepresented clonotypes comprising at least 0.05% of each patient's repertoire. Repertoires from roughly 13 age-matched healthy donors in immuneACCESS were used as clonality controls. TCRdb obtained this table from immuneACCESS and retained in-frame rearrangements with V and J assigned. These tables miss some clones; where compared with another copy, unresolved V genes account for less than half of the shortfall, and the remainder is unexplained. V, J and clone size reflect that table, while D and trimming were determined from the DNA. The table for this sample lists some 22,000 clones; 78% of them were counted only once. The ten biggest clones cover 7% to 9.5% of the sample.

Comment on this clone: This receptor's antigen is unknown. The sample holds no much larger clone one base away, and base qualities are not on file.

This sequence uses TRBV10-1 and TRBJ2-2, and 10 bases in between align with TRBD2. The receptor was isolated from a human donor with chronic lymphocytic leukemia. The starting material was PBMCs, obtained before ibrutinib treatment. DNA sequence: TGCGCCAGCAGGAGCGGGAGGGCCTCCACCGGGGAGCTGTTTTTT. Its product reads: CASRSGRASTGELFF.